These 9 T cell receptor beta chains were all obtained from the same sample, sequenced in a study of cytomegalovirus exposure and HLA in healthy donors. Measured with immunoSEQ multiplex PCR; TCRdb has only the in-frame clones, and not every one. The data show about 82,000 clones, about 92% seen once. The sample was PBMCs. These TCRs come from a man aged 18 to 35 in good health and CMV-seronegative.

The rearrangement uses TRBV5-1 and TRBJ2-2; D is unresolved. The CDR3 has 15 residues. The germline V gene has CDR1 SGHRS and CDR2 YFSETQ. V dropped 0 bases and J dropped 1 base, with 7 bases sitting between them. The CDR3 loop reads CASSLAPGNTGELFF. CDR3 in DNA: TGCGCCAGCAGCTTGGCCCCAGGGAACACCGGGGAGCTGTTTTTT.

V gene TRBV12-5 combines with J gene TRBJ2-1, with 7 positions matching TRBD1. Per germline, CDR1 LGHNT and CDR2 FRNRAP. This CDR3 has 14 amino acids. With 7 bases clipped from V and 3 bases from J, the junction kept 6 bases outside the gene matches. CDR3 protein: CASALRDSYNEQFF. CDR3 in DNA: TGTGCTAGTGCCCTCCGGGACAGCTACAATGAGCAGTTCTTC.

The chain uses TRBV6-5 and TRBJ1-2; 7 bases are shared with TRBD1. With 5 bases clipped from V and 4 bases from J, the junction kept 7 bases outside the gene matches. Germline CDR1 is MNHEY and CDR2 is SVGAGI. The CDR3 spans 14 residues. CDR3: CASSPGQDLYGYTF. In DNA, the CDR3 is TGTGCCAGCAGTCCCGGACAGGACCTCTATGGCTACACCTTC.

V gene TRBV9 combines with J gene TRBJ2-2; no definite D call. CDR3 length: 12 residues. The V end was cut by 4 bases, the J end by 6 bases, with 7 bases between. Germline CDR1 reads SGDLS; CDR2 reads YYNGEE. DNA for the CDR3: TGTGCCAGCAGCCGGGTCGCCGGGGAGCTGTTTTTT. It is translated as CASSRVAGELFF.

The genes are TRBV30 and TRBJ2-7; TRBD1 matches 8 bases. Germline CDR1 is GTSNPN and CDR2 is SVGIG (reference sequence). This CDR3 spans 15 amino acids. J was trimmed by 0 bases and V by 4 bases; bases with no gene match: 8. CDR3 protein: CAWTPGQGISYEQYF. The CDR3 DNA is TGTGCCTGGACTCCAGGACAGGGAATCTCCTACGAGCAGTACTTC.

The V call is TRBV9, the J call TRBJ2-5; D gene unclear. In germline, CDR1 is SGDLS, CDR2 YYNGEE. The V end was cut by 0 bases, the J end by 0 bases, with 6 bases between. The CDR3 consists of 14 residues. This chain's CDR3 is CASSVEAYQETQYF. As DNA, the CDR3 is TGTGCCAGCAGCGTAGAAGCGTACCAAGAGACCCAGTACTTC.

This clone was detected only once. The rearrangement uses TRBV4-1 and TRBJ2-5; TRBD2 might be the D (6 bases). CDR1 MGHRA and CDR2 YSYEKL come from the germline V gene. Trimming pared 1 base from V and 5 bases from J, leaving 17 bases between. This CDR3 has 16 amino acids. CDR3 amino acids: CASSQVEASVGETQYF. Written as DNA, the CDR3 is TGCGCCAGCAGCCAAGTAGAAGCTAGCGTAGGGGAGACCCAGTACTTC.

The chain has TRBV5-1 and TRBJ1-2; D not resolved. Trimming removed 4 bases from V and 5 bases from J, with 15 bases in between. This CDR3 is built from 14 residues. Germline V CDR1 and CDR2: SGHRS, YFSETQ. CDR3 DNA sequence: TGCGCCAGCAGCGCGAACGACTCTCTTTATGGCTACACCTTC. Its protein is CASSANDSLYGYTF.

The rearrangement joins TRBV11-3 to TRBJ2-7; 8 bases align to TRBD1. V shed 1 base and J 0 bases; nucleotides not matched to a gene: 8. CDR1 SGHNT and CDR2 YENEEA come from the germline V gene. The CDR3 consists of 17 residues. As DNA, the CDR3 is TGTGCCAGCAGCTTAGTTGCTACAGGGGGGTACTCCTACGAGCAGTACTTC. This sequence encodes CASSLVATGGYSYEQYF.